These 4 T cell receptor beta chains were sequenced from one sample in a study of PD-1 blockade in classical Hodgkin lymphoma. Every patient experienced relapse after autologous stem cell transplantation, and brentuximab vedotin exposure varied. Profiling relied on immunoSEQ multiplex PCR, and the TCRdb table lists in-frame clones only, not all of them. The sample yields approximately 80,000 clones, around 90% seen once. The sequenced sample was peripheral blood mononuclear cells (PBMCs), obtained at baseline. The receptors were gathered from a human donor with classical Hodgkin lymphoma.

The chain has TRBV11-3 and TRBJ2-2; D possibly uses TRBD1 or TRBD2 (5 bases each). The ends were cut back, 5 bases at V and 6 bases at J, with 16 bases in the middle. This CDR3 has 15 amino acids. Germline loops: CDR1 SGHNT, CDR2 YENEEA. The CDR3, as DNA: TGTGCCAGCAGCCCGAGTAGGGGAGTCCCCGGGGAGCTGTTTTTT. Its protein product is CASSPSRGVPGELFF.

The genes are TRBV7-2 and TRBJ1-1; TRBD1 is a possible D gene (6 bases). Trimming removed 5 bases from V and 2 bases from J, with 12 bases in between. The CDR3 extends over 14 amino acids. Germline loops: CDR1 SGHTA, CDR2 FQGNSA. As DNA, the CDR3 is TGTGCCAGCAGCCTCTCGACAGGCAACACTGAAGCTTTCTTT. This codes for CASSLSTGNTEAFF.

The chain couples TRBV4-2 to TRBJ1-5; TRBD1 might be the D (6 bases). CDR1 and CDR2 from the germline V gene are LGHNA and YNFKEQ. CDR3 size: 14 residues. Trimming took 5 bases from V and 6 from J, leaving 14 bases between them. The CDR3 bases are TGTGCCAGCAGCGCCCTACAGGGCGCTCAGCCCCAGCATTTT. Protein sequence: CASSALQGAQPQHF.

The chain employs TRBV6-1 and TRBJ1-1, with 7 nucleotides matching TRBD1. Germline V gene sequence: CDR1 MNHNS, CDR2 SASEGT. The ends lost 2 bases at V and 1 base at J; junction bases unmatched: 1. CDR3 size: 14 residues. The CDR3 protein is CASSENRGNTEAFF. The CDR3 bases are TGTGCCAGCAGTGAAAACAGGGGGAACACTGAAGCTTTCTTT.